This T cell receptor (beta chain) was recorded in a study of cytomegalovirus exposure and HLA in healthy donors. Study-level findings and limits: Researchers counted roughly 150 TCR beta chains as cytomegalovirus-associated. Most TCR sequences were uncommon, yet certain public TCRs appeared in many donors. Accounts indicate the classifier identified cytomegalovirus status with strong specificity and sensitivity.

These donors were members of the approximately 110-subject validation cohort, a group separate from the roughly 670-subject first cohort. Here immunoSEQ multiplex PCR was the method, and the copy in TCRdb shows in-frame clones only, minus some. The sample contains around 190,000 clones, roughly 81% of which appear only once. Comments on this clone: Its antigen is still unknown.

Source material: PBMCs. The receptor comes from a woman in her twenties or thirties in good health and CMV-seronegative.

This CDR3 reads CAWSVRDSSYNEQFF. DNA of the CDR3: TGTGCCTGGAGTGTACGGGACAGTTCCTACAATGAGCAGTTCTTC. This rearrangement joins TRBV30 to TRBJ2-1, with 7 bases fitting TRBD1. Losses at the gene ends were 0 bases for V and 1 base for J; bases not matched to a gene: 3. The germline V gene has CDR1 GTSNPN and CDR2 SVGIG (reference sequence). This CDR3 contains 15 residues.